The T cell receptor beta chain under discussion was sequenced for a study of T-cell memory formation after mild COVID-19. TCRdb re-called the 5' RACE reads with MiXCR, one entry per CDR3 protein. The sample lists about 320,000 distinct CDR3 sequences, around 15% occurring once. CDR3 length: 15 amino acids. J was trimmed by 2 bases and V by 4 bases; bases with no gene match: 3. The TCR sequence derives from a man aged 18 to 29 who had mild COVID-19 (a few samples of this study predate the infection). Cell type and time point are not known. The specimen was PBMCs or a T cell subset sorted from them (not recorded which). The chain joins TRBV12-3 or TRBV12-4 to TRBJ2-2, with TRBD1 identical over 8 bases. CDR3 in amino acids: CASSWGQENTGELFF. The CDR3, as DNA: TGTGCCAGCAGTTGGGGACAGGAAAACACCGGGGAGCTGTTTTTT.